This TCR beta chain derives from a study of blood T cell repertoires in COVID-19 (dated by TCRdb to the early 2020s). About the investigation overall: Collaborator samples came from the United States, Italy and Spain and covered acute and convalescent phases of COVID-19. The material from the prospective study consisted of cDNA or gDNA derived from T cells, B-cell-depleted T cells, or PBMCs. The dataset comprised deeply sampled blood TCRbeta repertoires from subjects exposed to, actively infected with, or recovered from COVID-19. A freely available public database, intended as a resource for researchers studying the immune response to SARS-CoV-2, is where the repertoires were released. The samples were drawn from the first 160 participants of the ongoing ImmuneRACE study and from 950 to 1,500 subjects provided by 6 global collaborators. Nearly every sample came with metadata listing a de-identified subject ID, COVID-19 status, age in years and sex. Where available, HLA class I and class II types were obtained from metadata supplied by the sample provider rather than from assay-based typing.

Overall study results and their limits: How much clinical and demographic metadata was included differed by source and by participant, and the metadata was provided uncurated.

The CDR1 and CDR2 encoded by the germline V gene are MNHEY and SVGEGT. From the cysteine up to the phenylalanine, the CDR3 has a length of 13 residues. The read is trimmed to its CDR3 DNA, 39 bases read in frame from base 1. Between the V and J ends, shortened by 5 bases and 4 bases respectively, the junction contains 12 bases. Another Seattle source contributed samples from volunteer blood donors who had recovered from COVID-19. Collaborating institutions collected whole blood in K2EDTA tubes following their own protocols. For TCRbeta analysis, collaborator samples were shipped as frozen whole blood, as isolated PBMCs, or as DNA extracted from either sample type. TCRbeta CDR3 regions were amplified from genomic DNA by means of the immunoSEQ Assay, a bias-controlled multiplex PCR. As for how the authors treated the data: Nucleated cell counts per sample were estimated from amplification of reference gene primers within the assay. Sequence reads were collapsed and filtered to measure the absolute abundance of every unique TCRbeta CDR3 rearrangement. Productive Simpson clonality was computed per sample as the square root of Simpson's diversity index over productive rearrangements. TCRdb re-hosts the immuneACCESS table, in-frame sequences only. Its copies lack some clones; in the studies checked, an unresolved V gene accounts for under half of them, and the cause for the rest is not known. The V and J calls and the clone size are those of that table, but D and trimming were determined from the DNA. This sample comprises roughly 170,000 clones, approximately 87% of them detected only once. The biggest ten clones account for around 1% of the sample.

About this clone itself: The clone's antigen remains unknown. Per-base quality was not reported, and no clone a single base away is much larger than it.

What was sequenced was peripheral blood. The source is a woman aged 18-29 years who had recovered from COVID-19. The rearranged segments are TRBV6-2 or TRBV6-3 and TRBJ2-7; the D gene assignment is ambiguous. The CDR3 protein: CASSLTSLYEQYF. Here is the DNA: TGTGCCAGCAGTCTTACATCTTTGTACGAGCAGTACTTC.